These 5 T cell receptor beta chains share one sample of origin, sequenced in a study of shared clonotypes between healthy human individuals. CD8 cells classed as naive were CD45RO-negative and positively selected for CCR7, excluding terminally differentiated effector memory CD45RA+ cells. Only in-frame clones appear in the TCRdb table, and some are missing; sequencing was by immunoSEQ multiplex PCR. The sample consists of some 2,100,000 clones, about 92% of them appearing once. Sequenced input: naive CD8+ T cells from PBMCs. The receptors were gathered from a man aged 18 to 29 in good health. Some clones in this sample may be carry-over from other donors' samples.

The chain employs TRBV7-6 and TRBJ1-5; D uncertain. CDR3 length: 14 amino acids. Trimming removed 5 bases at V and 2 bases at J, with 10 bases between. The V gene's germline CDR1 is SGHVS and CDR2 FNYEAQ. The CDR3 protein is CASSIGRGNQPQHF. The DNA of the CDR3 is TGTGCCAGCAGCATAGGACGGGGCAATCAGCCCCAGCATTTT.

The gene calls are TRBV7-8 and TRBJ2-1; 9 bases are a match to TRBD1. CDR1 is SGHVS, CDR2 FQNEAQ, per germline. The V gene end was trimmed by 3 bases and the J gene end by 9 bases; junction bases not matched to a gene: 15. The length of the CDR3 is 17 residues. CDR3 sequence reads: CASSFETTGGTRGEQFF. The CDR3 DNA reads TGTGCCAGCAGCTTCGAAACGACAGGGGGGACTCGGGGTGAGCAGTTCTTC.

V is TRBV19 and J is TRBJ1-6; D gene ambiguous. The V end lost 3 bases, the J end lost 0 bases, and 18 bases lay between the germline ends. Germline V CDR1 and CDR2: LNHDA, SQIVND (reference sequence). The CDR3 totals 19 residues. The CDR3 sequence: CASSIGFLRSSSYNSPLHF. The CDR3 bases are TGTGCCAGTAGTATCGGATTTCTCAGGTCAAGCTCCTATAATTCACCCCTCCACTTT.

The chain links TRBV10-3 to TRBJ1-5, with a weak D call TRBD1 (6 bases). CDR3 length: 16 residues. Germline V gene data show CDR1 as ENHRY and CDR2 as SYGVKD. V lost 0 bases and J lost 7, with 16 bases in between. The DNA of the CDR3 is TGTGCCATCAGTGAGTCTCCGGGGGAGCAGGGGCAGCCCCAGCATTTT. This encodes CAISESPGEQGQPQHF.

The chain employs TRBV2 and TRBJ2-4, with 9 bases matching TRBD1. V was pared by 8 bases and J by 3 bases, with 11 bases of the junction left unmatched. CDR1 is SNHLY, CDR2 FYNNEI, per germline. This CDR3 has 16 amino acids. The CDR3 loop is CASSAGQGIRKNIQYF. CDR3 DNA: TGTGCCAGCTCGGCCGGACAGGGGATACGCAAAAACATTCAGTACTTC.